Following are 26 T cell receptor beta chains from one sample sequenced in a study of patients and donors after allogeneic stem cell transplantation. TCRdb reanalysed the RT-PCR reads using MiXCR and keeps one entry per CDR3 protein. The sample consists of roughly 200,000 distinct CDR3 sequences, roughly two fifths of them appearing once. The sample consisted of blood, either unsorted or a sorted T cell fraction (not recorded which). All receptors derive from a human donor who was either an allogeneic HSCT recipient or a stem cell or donor lymphocyte infusion donor (not recorded which). It is not recorded whose cells these are; they may come from a transplant donor.

The chain carries TRBV20-1 and TRBJ1-2, with unresolved D. The germline V gene has CDR1 DFQATT and CDR2 SNEGSKA (reference sequence). CDR3 length equals 12 residues. The V end lost 1 base, the J end lost 2 bases, and 5 bases lay between the germline ends. The CDR3 region is CSARAINYGYTF. CDR3 nucleotides: TGCAGTGCTAGAGCTATAAACTATGGCTACACCTTC.

This clonotype has only a few counts. The chain is built from TRBV10-2 and TRBJ1-1; D is unresolved. Trimming shortened V by 7 bases and J by 3 bases, and 15 bases separated the two germline ends. The germline V gene encodes CDR1 WSHSY and CDR2 SAAADI. This CDR3 comprises 14 residues. The DNA of the CDR3 is TGCGCCAGCACCGAATTTCTCGGCGACACTGAAGCTTTCTTT. This gives the protein CASTEFLGDTEAFF.

The J gene is TRBJ2-3, the V gene TRBV4-3; D ambiguous. Germline CDR1 LGHNA, CDR2 YSLEER. This CDR3 comprises 14 residues. V lost 3 bases to trimming and J lost 3 bases, with 10 bases between them. The CDR3 DNA reads as TGCGCCAGCAGCCATAACGTAAGGACAGATACGCAGTATTTT. Protein product: CASSHNVRTDTQYF.

This clonotype was detected a few times. V gene TRBV10-3 combines with J gene TRBJ1-6; tentatively, D is TRBD1 (5 bases). Per germline, CDR1 ENHRY and CDR2 SYGVKD. V was pared by 4 bases and J by 2 bases, with 6 bases between. The CDR3 contains 14 residues. This chain's CDR3 is CAISGGAYNSPLHF. The CDR3 DNA is TGTGCCATCAGTGGGGGGGCCTATAATTCACCCCTCCACTTT.

The chain joins TRBV5-1 to TRBJ2-5, with 9 bases identical to TRBD2. The junction had 5 bases not matched to a gene; V was cut back by 0 bases and J by 5 bases. Looked up from germline, CDR1 is SGHRS and CDR2 is YFSETQ. This CDR3 comprises 15 residues. The CDR3 nucleotides are TGCGCCAGCAGCTTGGTCGGCGGGGGGGCTGAGACCCAGTACTTC. Translation: CASSLVGGGAETQYF.

Concerning this clonotype: The junction differs from germline at one of its ends, possibly a read error. V and J are TRBV20-1 and TRBJ2-5; D is unclear. The CDR3 has 10 residues. Per the germline V gene, CDR1 is DFQATT and CDR2 is SNEGSKA (reference sequence). The CDR3: CGASQETQYF. The CDR3 DNA is TGCGGTGCCAGTCAAGAGACCCAGTACTTC.

This chain connects TRBV2 to TRBJ2-2; no clear D. V shed 3 bases and J shed 0 bases, with 8 bases lying between them. The CDR3 has 15 amino acids. Germline V gene data show CDR1 as SNHLY and CDR2 as FYNNEI. CDR3 protein: CASSELISNTGELFF. The CDR3 region has the DNA TGTGCCAGCAGTGAGTTAATATCGAACACCGGGGAGCTGTTTTTT.

The chain employs TRBV6-5 and TRBJ1-3, with D hard to call. The CDR3 spans 16 residues. Between the trimmed V and J ends, which lost 5 bases and 0 bases, there was a span of 14 bases. Germline loops: CDR1 MNHEY, CDR2 SVGAGI. The CDR3: CASSPHPGSSGNTIYF. The CDR3 DNA reads as TGTGCCAGCAGTCCACATCCCGGGAGCTCTGGAAACACCATATATTTT.

This clonotype was counted a few times. The genes are TRBV5-1 and TRBJ2-5; 7 bases line up with TRBD1. The CDR3 extends over 15 amino acids. CDR1 is SGHRS, CDR2 YFSETQ, per germline. Trimming removed 0 bases from V and 2 bases from J; junction bases left unmatched: 4. CDR3 DNA sequence: TGCGCCAGCAGCTTGGAACAGGGGAGACAAGAGACCCAGTACTTC. This codes for CASSLEQGRQETQYF.

The V and J genes are TRBV7-9 and TRBJ2-5, with D perhaps matching TRBD1 (6 bases). CDR1 and CDR2 (germline): SEHNR, FQNEAQ (reference sequence). The CDR3 is 16 residues long. Trimming cost V 1 base and J 4 bases, with 16 bases left between them. Here the CDR3 DNA reads TGTGCCAGCAGCTTAGGCCCGGACAGAGGGCGAGAGACCCAGTACTTC. It is translated as CASSLGPDRGRETQYF.

This rearrangement joins TRBV9 to TRBJ1-2; 7 bases line up with TRBD1. Germline lookup yields CDR1 SGDLS and CDR2 YYNGEE. V dropped 3 bases and J dropped 4; count of bases not matched to a gene: 6. CDR3 length equals 14 residues. The CDR3 bases are TGTGCCAGCAGCGCAACGACAGGGCGCTATGGCTACACCTTC. This translates into CASSATTGRYGYTF.

This clonotype was seen a handful of times. This rearrangement joins TRBV7-8 to TRBJ1-5, with 7 nucleotides matching TRBD1. V lost 5 bases, J lost 4 bases, and 8 bases stayed unmatched. Germline CDR1 reads SGHVS; CDR2 reads FQNEAQ. There are 15 residues in the CDR3. The CDR3 bases are TGTGCCAGCAGCATACTGACAGGGACTAATCAGCCCCAGCATTTT. It encodes CASSILTGTNQPQHF.

This clonotype has a single count. The V gene is TRBV4-3, the J gene TRBJ2-5; 8 nucleotides align to TRBD1. Germline lookup yields CDR1 LGHNA and CDR2 YSLEER. The V and J ends lost 1 base and 0 bases, in that order; junction bases with no gene match: 4. This CDR3 contains 16 residues. CDR3 protein: CASSQVTGGNQETQYF. CDR3 in DNA: TGCGCCAGCAGCCAAGTAACAGGGGGGAACCAAGAGACCCAGTACTTC.

The rearrangement links TRBV3-1 to TRBJ2-5; D unresolved. This CDR3 has 15 amino acids. Trimming shortened V by 0 bases and J by 4 bases, and 12 bases separated the two germline ends. Germline CDR1 LGHDT, CDR2 YNNKEL (reference sequence). CDR3 amino acids: CASSQDQIGLETQYF. The CDR3 DNA sequence: TGTGCCAGCAGCCAAGATCAAATCGGATTAGAGACCCAGTACTTC.

This clonotype came up a few times. This chain uses TRBV12-3 or TRBV12-4 with TRBJ1-3; possibly TRBD1 for D (6 bases). With 6 bases removed from V and 0 bases from J, the gap between germline ends came to 15 bases. CDR3 size: 16 residues. The CDR3 protein is CASSPQGAISGNTIYF. In DNA form, the CDR3 reads TGTGCCAGCAGCCCACAGGGCGCGATCTCTGGAAACACCATATATTTT.

There are a few counts of this clonotype. The chain is built from TRBV12-3 or TRBV12-4 and TRBJ1-5, with no clear D. The CDR3 is 15 amino acids. With 0 bases removed from V and 3 bases from J, the gap between germline ends came to 9 bases. The DNA for the CDR3 is TGTGCCAGCAGTTTAGCCCACCTATCCAATCAGCCCCAGCATTTT. It encodes CASSLAHLSNQPQHF.

The genes are TRBV12-3 or TRBV12-4 and TRBJ2-3; a possible D gene is TRBD1 (6 bases). V was trimmed by 2 bases and J by 4 bases, leaving 16 bases between them. The length of the CDR3 is 16 residues. The DNA for the CDR3 is TGTGCCAGCAGTTTAAAAAAGGGGGTGGGCCCAGATACGCAGTATTTT. This encodes CASSLKKGVGPDTQYF.

CDR3 nucleotide sequence: TGTGCCAGAACAGGGAACACTGAAGCTTTCTTT. Amino acids: CARTGNTEAFF. The chain combines TRBV7-6 with TRBJ1-1, with D tentatively TRBD1 (5 bases). Germline CDR1 reads SGHVS; CDR2 reads FNYEAQ. The CDR3 has 11 amino acids. Trimming shortened V by 9 bases and J by 1 base, and 6 bases separated the two germline ends.

This clonotype was detected only a few times. The rearrangement joins TRBV5-1 to TRBJ1-1; 8 nucleotides agree with TRBD1. J gave up 1 base and V 1 base, and 3 bases lay outside the gene matches. The CDR3 sequence is 15 residues long. Germline-derived CDR1 and CDR2 are SGHRS and YFSETQ. The CDR3 DNA reads TGCGCCAGCAGCTTGACTGACAGGGGGAACACTGAAGCTTTCTTT. Protein: CASSLTDRGNTEAFF.

This clonotype was counted between two and nine times. The chain couples TRBV20-1 to TRBJ1-2; D perhaps matches TRBD1 (5 bases). This CDR3 is built from 13 residues. V shed 3 bases and J shed 8 bases, with 16 bases lying between them. Germline CDR1 reads DFQATT; CDR2 reads SNEGSKA (reference sequence). DNA of the CDR3: TGCAGTGCTAGGAGCCAGGGTCGAGGGGGCTACACCTTC. Translation gives CSARSQGRGGYTF.

V is TRBV6-5 and J is TRBJ2-2; 9 bases line up with TRBD2. V lost 8 bases to trimming and J lost 6 bases; unmatched junction nucleotides: 7. The CDR3 covers 14 residues. Germline V gene lookup returns CDR1 MNHEY and CDR2 SVGAGI. In nucleotides, the CDR3 is TGTGCCAGCCATGGGACTAGCTTCCCCGGGGAGCTGTTTTTT. Protein product: CASHGTSFPGELFF.

This clonotype was counted ten times or more. V usage is TRBV5-1 and J usage is TRBJ1-5; no clear D. CDR1 and CDR2 from the germline V gene are SGHRS and YFSETQ. The CDR3 totals 13 residues. V was cut by 2 bases and J by 4 bases, with 7 bases left in between. This CDR3 reads CASSFEGNQPQHF. The CDR3 nucleotides are TGCGCCAGCAGCTTCGAGGGAAATCAGCCCCAGCATTTT.

This chain links TRBV10-3 with TRBJ2-5; TRBD1 matches 10 bases. From germline, CDR1 is ENHRY and CDR2 SYGVKD. The trim removed 4 bases at V and 1 base at J, leaving 3 bases unmatched. The CDR3 sequence is 15 residues long. The CDR3 DNA follows: TGTGCCATCAGTGGGCGGACAGGGGGCCAAGAGACCCAGTACTTC. Protein sequence: CAISGRTGGQETQYF.

This clonotype has a single count. The V call is TRBV5-1, the J call TRBJ2-2, with 7 positions matching TRBD1. The CDR3 is 18 residues long. Per germline, CDR1 SGHRS and CDR2 YFSETQ. The V and J ends lost 2 bases and 4 bases, in that order; junction bases with no gene match: 14. In DNA form, the CDR3 reads TGCGCCAGCAGCTTATCAGCCAGGGGGATTGTTGGCACCGGGGAGCTGTTTTTT. This translates into CASSLSARGIVGTGELFF.

There are a few counts of this clonotype. At one end, the junction sequence differs from germline, possibly due to a read error. The chain has TRBV15 and TRBJ1-1; no firm D call. The CDR3 totals 13 residues. Germline V lookup: CDR1 LNHNV, CDR2 YYDKDF (reference sequence). The CDR3 DNA is TGTGCCACCAACAGAGAGATTGTCACTGAAGCTTTCTTT. This codes for CATNREIVTEAFF. Filled out from reference TRBV15 and TRBJ1-1, the complete variable domain reads DAMVIQNPRYQVTQFGKPVTLSCSQTLNHNVMYWYQQKSSQAPKLLFHYYDKDFNNEADTPDNFQSRRPNTSFCFLDIRSPGLGDTAMYLCATNREIVTEAFFGQGTRLTVV.

The rearrangement links TRBV10-3 to TRBJ2-5, with 8 bases identical to TRBD2. The CDR3 is 14 residues long. Germline trimming cut 4 bases from V and 7 bases from J; bases unmatched to any gene: 8. CDR1 is ENHRY and CDR2 is SYGVKD in the germline V gene. As DNA, the CDR3 is TGTGCCATCAGTGCCCCCGGTACTAGCGGGACCCAGTACTTC. Residues: CAISAPGTSGTQYF.